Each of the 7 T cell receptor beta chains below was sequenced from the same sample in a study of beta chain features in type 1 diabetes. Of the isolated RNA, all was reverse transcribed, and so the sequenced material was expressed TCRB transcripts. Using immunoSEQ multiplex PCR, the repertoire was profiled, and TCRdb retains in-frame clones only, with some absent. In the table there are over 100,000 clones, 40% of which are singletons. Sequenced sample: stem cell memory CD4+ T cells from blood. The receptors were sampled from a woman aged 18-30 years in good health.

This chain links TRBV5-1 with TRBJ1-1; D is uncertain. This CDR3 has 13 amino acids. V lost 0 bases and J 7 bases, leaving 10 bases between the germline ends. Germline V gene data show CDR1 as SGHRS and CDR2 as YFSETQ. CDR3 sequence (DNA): TGCGCCAGCAGCTTGGTGGAGCGCTTTGAAGCTTTCTTT. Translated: CASSLVERFEAFF.

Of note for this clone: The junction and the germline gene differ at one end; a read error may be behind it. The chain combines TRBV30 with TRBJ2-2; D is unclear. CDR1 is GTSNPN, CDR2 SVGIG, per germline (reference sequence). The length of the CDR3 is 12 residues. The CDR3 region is CAWGVNFGELFF. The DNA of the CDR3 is TGTGCCTGGGGTGTCAATTTCGGGGAGCTGTTTTTT. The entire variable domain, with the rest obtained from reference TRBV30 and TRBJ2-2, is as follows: SQTIHQWPATLVQPVGSPLSLECTVEGTSNPNLYWYRQAAGRGLQLLFYSVGIGQISSEVPQNLSASRPQDRQFILSSKKLLLSDSGFYLCAWGVNFGELFFGEGSRLTVL.

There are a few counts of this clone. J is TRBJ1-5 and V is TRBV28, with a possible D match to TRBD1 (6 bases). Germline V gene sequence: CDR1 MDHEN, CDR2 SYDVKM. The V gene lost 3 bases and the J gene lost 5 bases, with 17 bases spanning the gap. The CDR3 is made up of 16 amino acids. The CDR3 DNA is TGTGCCAGCAGTTTCGGCCTGACAGGCCTATATCAGCCCCAGCATTTT. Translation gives CASSFGLTGLYQPQHF. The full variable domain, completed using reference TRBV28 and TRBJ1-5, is DVKVTQSSRYLVKRTGEKVFLECVQDMDHENMFWYRQDPGLGLRLIYFSYDVKMKEKGDIPEGYSVSREKKERFSLILESASTNQTSMYLCASSFGLTGLYQPQHFGDGTRLSIL.

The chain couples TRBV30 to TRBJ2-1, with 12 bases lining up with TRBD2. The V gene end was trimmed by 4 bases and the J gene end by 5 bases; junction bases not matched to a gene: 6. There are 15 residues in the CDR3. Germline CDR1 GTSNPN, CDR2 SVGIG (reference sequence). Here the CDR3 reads CAWTGTSGSNNEQFF. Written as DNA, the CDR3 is TGTGCCTGGACGGGGACTAGCGGGTCAAACAATGAGCAGTTCTTC.

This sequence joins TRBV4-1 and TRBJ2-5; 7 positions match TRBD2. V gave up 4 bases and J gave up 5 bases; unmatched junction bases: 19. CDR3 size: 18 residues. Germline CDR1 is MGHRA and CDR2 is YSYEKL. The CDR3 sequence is CASSPPVKRDVSLETQYF. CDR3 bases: TGCGCCAGCAGCCCCCCGGTGAAGCGGGACGTGAGCCTGGAGACCCAGTACTTC.

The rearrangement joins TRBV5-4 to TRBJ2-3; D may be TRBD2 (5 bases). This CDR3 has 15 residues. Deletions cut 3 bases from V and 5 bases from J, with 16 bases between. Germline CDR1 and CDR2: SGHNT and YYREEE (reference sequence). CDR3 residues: CASSYVARRGDTQYF. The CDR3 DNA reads TGTGCCAGCAGCTACGTAGCGAGGCGAGGAGATACGCAGTATTTT.

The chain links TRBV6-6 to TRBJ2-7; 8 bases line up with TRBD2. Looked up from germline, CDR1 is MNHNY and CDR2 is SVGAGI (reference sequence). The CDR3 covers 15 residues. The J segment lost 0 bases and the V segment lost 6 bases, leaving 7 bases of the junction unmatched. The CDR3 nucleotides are TGTGCCAGCAGCCCCCTAGCGGGCAACTCCTACGAGCAGTACTTC. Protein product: CASSPLAGNSYEQYF.